The entry below describes one TCR beta chain. Its specific antigen is unknown. No much larger clone exists at a distance of one base, and base qualities are not known. Including cysteine and phenylalanine, the CDR3 has 15 amino acids. Only CDR3 DNA is held: 45 bases, read in frame from base 1. The germline V and J ends show losses of 4 bases and 6 bases respectively, and no gene match explains 11 bases of the junction. Based on the germline V gene, the CDR1 and CDR2 sequences are SGHRS and YFSETQ. The source of the sample is a study of prognosis after radiotherapy for stage I lung cancer (dated by TCRdb to about 2021). About the study as a whole: Between early 2018 and January 2019, under 20 stage I NSCLC patients were enrolled in Nanjing, China. Among the enrolled patients, approximately 13 had newly diagnosed primary stage I lung tumors, while 4 or 5 had oligometastatic NSCLC following surgical resection of the primary tumor. All patients were regarded as medically inoperable, because of comorbidities in more than ten patients and refusal of surgery in 6 to 8 patients. The cohort comprised 10 to 15 men and 6 women with a median age of roughly 69 years, ranging from about 53 to 84 years. Eleven to twelve patients had adenocarcinoma and roughly 7 had squamous cell carcinoma as the tumor histology. SBRT was given in 3 to 5 fractions with a biologically effective dose of at least 100 Gy, using image-guided IMRT or VMAT. No patient received concurrent therapy alongside SBRT. Distant metastases were developed by four of the 19 patients after SBRT, at a median of roughly 7 months, whereas no significant progression was observed in the other 15 patients. Peripheral blood TCR beta repertoires were profiled in stage I NSCLC patients before and after stereotactic body radiotherapy, and the study then linked these repertoires to distant failure. For each of the approximately 20 patients, one blood sample was taken before SBRT and one after, so the study sequenced about 38 samples in total. Study-wide findings and limitations: After SBRT, the count of unique TCR clones dropped from a median of approximately 10,000 beforehand to 6,500 to 8,000 afterward (Wilcoxon paired P=0.011). None of the reported P values were adjusted for multiple comparisons. Post-SBRT Shannon entropy and its change from baseline were lower in patients who developed distant metastases; baseline Shannon entropy was not associated with metastases. Whether the expanded TCR clones were tumor-specific was not determined. TRBV and TRBJ usage frequencies reportedly differed by metastasis status, in two V genes at baseline and in roughly 9 V and two J genes after SBRT. The small cohort and short follow-up limited the study, so independent validation of the findings is needed.

All patients had node-negative disease on CT and PET/CT, and none had a history of other malignancies or had previously received chemotherapy or radiotherapy. At each of the two time points, roughly 6.5 milliliters of peripheral venous blood were collected into EDTA tubes. PBMCs were isolated by Ficoll-Paque Plus density-gradient centrifugation. Samples were stored at -80°C immediately after collection until analysis. Two rounds of multiplex PCR were performed to amplify the TCR beta CDR3 region from genomic DNA. The first PCR round used primers specific to each TRBV and TRBJ gene, with sequences filed in Chinese patent CN105087789A. The second PCR round used universal primers. The Roche High Pure PCR Template Preparation Kit was used to extract genomic DNA from the frozen PBMCs. An Illumina HiSeq 3000 was used to sequence the libraries paired-end with 151 bp reads. On the authors' methods: CutAdapt was used to remove raw reads lacking the multiplex PCR primer sequences. High-quality paired reads were merged into contigs with PEAR. MiXCR assigned TRB V, D and J gene segments to each contig by aligning to reference sequences. To remove sequencing errors, CDR3 sequences were clustered according to base quality and sequence similarity. Shannon entropy normalized by the natural log of productive TCR sequence number was used as the measure of diversity. Clonality was computed as one minus the ratio of Shannon entropy to the natural log of the number of unique clonotypes. Using the Youden index from ROC curves, the researchers picked the repertoire-metric cut-offs for progression-free survival, and all analyses were carried out in R 3.5.3. TCRdb reanalyzed the raw reads on its own, using fastp at Q25 for trimming and MiXCR for clone calling, and kept in-frame beta chains. Rows merge per CDR3 protein into single entries with the most common DNA and genes. The V and J calls and clone size come from TCRdb's table, not from the authors' own analysis. This sample has about 16,000 distinct CDR3 sequences in its table, and 44% of those were observed once. Around 47% of the sample lies in the top ten.

Sequenced here: PBMCs, sampled before or after stereotactic body radiation therapy (not recorded which). This receptor was taken from a donor aged 50 or older with non-small cell lung cancer. The chain joins TRBV5-1 to TRBJ1-1, with 8 junctional bases fitting TRBD1. This receptor carries the CDR3 CASSTDGQGYSEAFF. The DNA reads as follows: TGCGCCAGCAGCACGGACGGACAGGGTTATTCTGAAGCTTTCTTT.